The 17 T cell receptor beta chains reported below all come from one sample, sequenced in a study of Ad26.COV2.S vaccination and SARS-CoV-2 variants. Clones were sequenced by immunoSEQ multiplex PCR, and TCRdb holds only the in-frame ones, with some missing. The sample contains approximately 90,000 clones, about four fifths of which appear only once. The specimen comprised peripheral blood, sampled after recovery from COVID-19. These receptors came from a human donor who had recovered from COVID-19.

V usage is TRBV10-3 and J usage is TRBJ2-2; 8 bases map to TRBD1. Germline lookup yields CDR1 ENHRY and CDR2 SYGVKD. The V gene end was trimmed by 6 bases and the J gene end by 3 bases; junction bases not matched to a gene: 6. The CDR3 loop spans 15 amino acids. This CDR3 reads CAIRDRDDDTGELFF. In DNA, the CDR3 is TGTGCCATCAGGGACAGGGATGACGACACCGGGGAGCTGTTTTTT.

A single count supports this clone. The chain recombines TRBV5-1 with TRBJ2-7, with 9 bases that match TRBD1. Germline V gives CDR1 SGHRS, CDR2 YFSETQ. After removal of 3 bases from V and 2 bases from J, the junction contained 6 bases not matched to a gene. The CDR3 totals 15 residues. Here the CDR3 DNA reads TGCGCCAGCAGCTCGACGGGACAGGGTCCCTACGAGCAGTACTTC. It encodes CASSSTGQGPYEQYF.

This clone has only a few counts. The chain carries TRBV5-4 and TRBJ1-1; no reliable D call. Trimming shortened V by 6 bases and J by 4 bases, and 10 bases separated the two germline ends. This CDR3 spans 12 amino acids. Germline lookup yields CDR1 SGHNT and CDR2 YYREEE (reference sequence). This CDR3 is CASNTPSTEAFF. DNA of the CDR3: TGTGCCAGCAACACACCGTCCACTGAAGCTTTCTTT. Filled out from reference TRBV5-4 and TRBJ1-1, the complete variable domain reads ETGVTQSPTHLIKTRGQQVTLRCSSQSGHNTVSWYQQALGQGPQFIFQYYREEENGRGNFPPRFSGLQFPNYSSELNVNALELDDSALYLCASNTPSTEAFFGQGTRLTVV.

This clone was found once. The chain is built from TRBV4-1 and TRBJ2-2, with D maybe TRBD2 (5 bases). V was clipped by 4 bases and J by 7 bases, with 7 bases between them. The length of the CDR3 is 12 residues. Per the germline V gene, CDR1 is MGHRA and CDR2 is YSYEKL. The CDR3 region has the DNA TGCGCCAGCAGCCTTGCGGGCGGGGAGCTGTTTTTT. Residues: CASSLAGGELFF.

This rearrangement joins TRBV11-2 to TRBJ2-5; perhaps TRBD2 as D (6 bases). CDR1 is SGHAT, CDR2 FQNNGV, per germline. V shed 3 bases and J shed 2 bases, with 7 bases lying between them. CDR3 length: 13 amino acids. The CDR3 coding sequence is TGTGCCAGCAGCTTTGGGACTCAAGAGACCCAGTACTTC. Its protein product is CASSFGTQETQYF.

J is TRBJ1-2 and V is TRBV28, with 8 bases identical to TRBD1. Unmatched junction bases numbered 8, after V lost 1 base and J lost 7 bases. Germline V gene lookup returns CDR1 MDHEN and CDR2 SYDVKM. This CDR3 is built from 15 residues. In DNA form, the CDR3 reads TGTGCCAGCAGTTTATTAAATCAGGGGGCAGGTGGCTACACCTTC. Translated, it gives CASSLLNQGAGGYTF.

In this sample, this clone turned up once. The chain uses TRBV12-3 or TRBV12-4 and TRBJ1-5; D unclear. CDR3 size: 13 residues. With 1 base removed from V and 5 bases from J, the gap between germline ends came to 6 bases. CDR3 bases: TGTGCCAGCAGTTTAGGGACGGATCAGCCCCAGCATTTT. It yields the protein CASSLGTDQPQHF.

The V and J genes are TRBV9 and TRBJ2-2; TRBD2 matches 10 bases. The CDR3 totals 15 residues. Germline V gives CDR1 SGDLS, CDR2 YYNGEE. Trimming at V came to 2 bases and at J to 6 bases, leaving 4 bases not matched to a gene. CDR3: CASSVSGRMAGELFF. In DNA, the CDR3 is TGTGCCAGCAGCGTTAGCGGGAGGATGGCCGGGGAGCTGTTTTTT.

The chain uses TRBV6-5 and TRBJ1-2; D unresolved. The CDR3 is 16 amino acids. The V end lost 3 bases, the J end lost 2 bases, and 16 bases lay between the germline ends. Germline V gene sequence: CDR1 MNHEY, CDR2 SVGAGI. CDR3 residues: CASSYVNLGRNYGYTF. The CDR3, as DNA: TGTGCCAGCAGTTATGTCAATTTAGGGAGAAACTATGGCTACACCTTC.

V usage is TRBV7-2 and J usage is TRBJ2-3; 7 positions match TRBD2. Trimming at V came to 1 base and at J to 4 bases, leaving 5 bases not matched to a gene. Per germline, CDR1 SGHTA and CDR2 FQGNSA. The CDR3 has 15 amino acids. The chain's CDR3 is CASSLDVGGADTQYF. Here the CDR3 DNA reads TGTGCCAGCAGCTTAGACGTGGGGGGGGCAGATACGCAGTATTTT.

Worth noting for this clone: The junction and the germline gene differ at one end; a read error may be behind it. The chain joins TRBV10-2 to TRBJ2-3; weak D call: TRBD2 (6 bases). The CDR3 is made up of 13 amino acids. From germline, CDR1 is WSHSY and CDR2 SAAADI. This CDR3 is CASTERGTDTQYF. The CDR3 DNA reads as TGCGCCAGCACTGAGCGGGGCACAGATACGCAGTATTTT.

The rearrangement links TRBV7-2 to TRBJ2-1; D tentatively fits TRBD1 or TRBD2 (6 bases each). V was cut by 5 bases and J by 6 bases, with 23 bases left in between. The CDR3 length is 17 residues. Germline V gene sequence: CDR1 SGHTA, CDR2 FQGNSA. The CDR3 nucleotides read TGTGCCAGCAGCCTAGGGGGATCGGGAGCGTTCCCCAATGAGCAGTTCTTC. Translation: CASSLGGSGAFPNEQFF.

This rearrangement joins TRBV7-9 to TRBJ2-1; TRBD2 aligns across 9 bases. The CDR3 is 15 residues long. Germline trimming cut 1 base from V and 9 bases from J; bases unmatched to any gene: 7. Germline CDR1 SEHNR, CDR2 FQNEAQ (reference sequence). The CDR3 protein is CASSLVAGGPSEQFF. CDR3 bases: TGTGCCAGCAGCTTAGTGGCGGGAGGGCCTAGTGAGCAGTTCTTC. Variable domain in full (rest from reference TRBV7-9 and TRBJ2-1): DTGVSQNPRHKITKRGQNVTFRCDPISEHNRLYWYRQTLGQGPEFLTYFQNEAQLEKSRLLSDRFSAERPKGSFSTLEIQRTEQGDSAMYLCASSLVAGGPSEQFFGPGTRLTVL.

This sequence joins TRBV28 and TRBJ2-7; unclear D gene. V was cut by 3 bases and J by 3 bases, with 3 bases left in between. Germline V CDR1 and CDR2: MDHEN, SYDVKM. The length of the CDR3 is 11 residues. The CDR3 nucleotides are TGTGCCAGCAGTTTGGTCTACGAGCAGTACTTC. Its protein product is CASSLVYEQYF.

V usage is TRBV2 and J usage is TRBJ2-3, with D uncertain. The germline V and J ends were trimmed by 3 bases and 2 bases, with 6 bases remaining between them. Germline assignment: CDR1 SNHLY and CDR2 FYNNEI. The CDR3 loop spans 13 amino acids. CDR3 residues: CASSEPFTDTQYF. CDR3 nucleotides: TGTGCCAGCAGTGAGCCATTCACAGATACGCAGTATTTT.

This chain joins TRBV29-1 and TRBJ2-2, with 9 positions matching TRBD1. CDR3 length: 16 amino acids. The germline V gene has CDR1 SQVTM and CDR2 ANQGSEA. V lost 2 bases and J lost 4; bases outside the gene matches: 8. CDR3 coding DNA: TGCAGCGTTGAAAAGTGGGGACAGGGAATCACCGGGGAGCTGTTTTTT. It specifies CSVEKWGQGITGELFF.

The chain carries TRBV24-1 and TRBJ1-1; D perhaps matches TRBD1 (5 bases). CDR3 size: 14 residues. The germline V gene has CDR1 KGHDR and CDR2 SFDVKD. V was trimmed by 4 bases and J by 7 bases, leaving 15 bases between them. CDR3 sequence: CATSDPSGGDEAFF. The CDR3 coding sequence is TGTGCCACCAGTGACCCTTCGGGGGGTGATGAAGCTTTCTTT.